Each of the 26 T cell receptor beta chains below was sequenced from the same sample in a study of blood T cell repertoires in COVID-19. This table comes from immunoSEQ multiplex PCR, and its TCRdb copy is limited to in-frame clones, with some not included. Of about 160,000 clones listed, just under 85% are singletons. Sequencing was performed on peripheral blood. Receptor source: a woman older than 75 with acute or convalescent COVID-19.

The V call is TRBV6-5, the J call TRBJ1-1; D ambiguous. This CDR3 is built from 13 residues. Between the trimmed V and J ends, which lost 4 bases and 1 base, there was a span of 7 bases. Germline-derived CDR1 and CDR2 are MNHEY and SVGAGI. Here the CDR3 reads CASSFDWNTEAFF. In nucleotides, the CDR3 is TGTGCCAGCAGTTTTGACTGGAACACTGAAGCTTTCTTT.

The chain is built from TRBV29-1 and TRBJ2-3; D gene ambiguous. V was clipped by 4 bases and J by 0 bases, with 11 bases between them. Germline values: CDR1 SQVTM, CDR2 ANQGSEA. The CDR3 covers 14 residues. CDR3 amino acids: CSVAPLTSTDTQYF. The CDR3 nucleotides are TGCAGCGTTGCACCCCTAACTAGCACAGATACGCAGTATTTT.

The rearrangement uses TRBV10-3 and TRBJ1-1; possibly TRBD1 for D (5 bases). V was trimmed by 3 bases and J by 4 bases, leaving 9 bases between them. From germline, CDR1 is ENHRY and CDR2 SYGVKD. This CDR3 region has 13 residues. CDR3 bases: TGTGCCATCAGTGACAGGGAGGGCACTGAAGCTTTCTTT. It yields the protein CAISDREGTEAFF.

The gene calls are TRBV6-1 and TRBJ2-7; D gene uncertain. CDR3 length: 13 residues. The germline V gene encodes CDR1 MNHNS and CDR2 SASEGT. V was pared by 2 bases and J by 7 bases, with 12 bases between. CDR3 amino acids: CASSEQTDTEQYF. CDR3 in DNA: TGTGCCAGCAGTGAACAAACAGATACTGAGCAGTACTTC.

The CDR3 DNA reads as TGCAGCGTTGGGGACAGGGGGTTCTCCTACGAGCAGTACTTC. Translated, it gives CSVGDRGFSYEQYF. V and J are TRBV29-1 and TRBJ2-7; 11 nucleotides agree with TRBD1. V gave up 4 bases and J gave up 0 bases; unmatched junction bases: 2. From germline, CDR1 is SQVTM and CDR2 ANQGSEA. CDR3 size: 14 residues.

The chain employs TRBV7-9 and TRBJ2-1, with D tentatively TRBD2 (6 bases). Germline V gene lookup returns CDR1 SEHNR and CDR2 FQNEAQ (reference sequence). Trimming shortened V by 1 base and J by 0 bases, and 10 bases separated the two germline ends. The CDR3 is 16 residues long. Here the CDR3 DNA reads TGTGCCAGCAGCTTAGGTACCGGGAGCTCCTACAATGAGCAGTTCTTC. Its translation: CASSLGTGSSYNEQFF.

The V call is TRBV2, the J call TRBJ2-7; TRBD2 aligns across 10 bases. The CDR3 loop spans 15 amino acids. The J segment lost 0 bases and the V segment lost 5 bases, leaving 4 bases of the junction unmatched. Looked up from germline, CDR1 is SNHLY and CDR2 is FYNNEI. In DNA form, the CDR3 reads TGTGCCAGCAGTAGGACTAGCGGAAGCTCCTACGAGCAGTACTTC. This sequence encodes CASSRTSGSSYEQYF.

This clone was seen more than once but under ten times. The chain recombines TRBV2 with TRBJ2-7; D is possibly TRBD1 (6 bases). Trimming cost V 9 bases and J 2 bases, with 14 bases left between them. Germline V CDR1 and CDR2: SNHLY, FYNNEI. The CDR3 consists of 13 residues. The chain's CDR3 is CARGDNRAYEQYF. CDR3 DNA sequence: TGTGCCAGGGGGGACAATAGGGCCTACGAGCAGTACTTC.

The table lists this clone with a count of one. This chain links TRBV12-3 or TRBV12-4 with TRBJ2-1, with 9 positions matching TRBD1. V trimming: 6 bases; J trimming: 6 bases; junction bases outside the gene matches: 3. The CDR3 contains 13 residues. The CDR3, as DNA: TGTGCCAGCAGGGACAGGGGTAGCAATGAGCAGTTCTTC. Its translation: CASRDRGSNEQFF.

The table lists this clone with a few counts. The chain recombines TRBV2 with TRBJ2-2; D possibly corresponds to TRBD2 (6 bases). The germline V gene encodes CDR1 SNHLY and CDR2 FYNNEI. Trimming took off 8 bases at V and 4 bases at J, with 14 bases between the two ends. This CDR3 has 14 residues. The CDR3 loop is CASGAQRATGELFF. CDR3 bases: TGTGCCAGCGGGGCACAGCGGGCCACCGGGGAGCTGTTTTTT.

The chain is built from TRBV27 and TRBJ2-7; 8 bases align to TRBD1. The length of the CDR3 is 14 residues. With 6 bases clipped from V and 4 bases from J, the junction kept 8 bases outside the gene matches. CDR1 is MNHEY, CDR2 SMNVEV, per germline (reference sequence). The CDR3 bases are TGTGCCAGCAGCCCCGGGACAGGAGGATACGAGCAGTACTTC. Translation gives CASSPGTGGYEQYF.

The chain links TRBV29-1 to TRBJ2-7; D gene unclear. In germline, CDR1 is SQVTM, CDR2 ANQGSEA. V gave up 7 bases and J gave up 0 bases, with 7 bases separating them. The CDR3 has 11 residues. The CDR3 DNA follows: TGCAGCGCTGTCGTCTCCTACGAGCAGTACTTC. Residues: CSAVVSYEQYF.

CDR3 coding DNA: TGCAGTGCTAGTTTAGCGGGAGTAAAAGAGCAGTTCTTC. Protein product: CSASLAGVKEQFF. The chain is built from TRBV20-1 and TRBJ2-1; 9 positions agree with TRBD2. This CDR3 is built from 13 residues. Germline CDR1 reads DFQATT; CDR2 reads SNEGSKA (reference sequence). J was trimmed by 10 bases and V by 3 bases; bases with no gene match: 7.

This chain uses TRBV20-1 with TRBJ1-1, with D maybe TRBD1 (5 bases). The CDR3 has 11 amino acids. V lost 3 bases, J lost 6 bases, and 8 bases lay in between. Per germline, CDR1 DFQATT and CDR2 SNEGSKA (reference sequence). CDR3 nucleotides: TGCAGTGCTAGCAGGGTGCCTGAAGCTTTCTTT. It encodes CSASRVPEAFF.

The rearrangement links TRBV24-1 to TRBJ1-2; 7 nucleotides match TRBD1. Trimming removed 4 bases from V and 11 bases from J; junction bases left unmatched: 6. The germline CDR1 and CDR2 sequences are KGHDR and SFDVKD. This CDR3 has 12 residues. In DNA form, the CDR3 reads TGTGCCACCAGTGACTGGACAGGAGGGTACACCTTC. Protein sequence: CATSDWTGGYTF.

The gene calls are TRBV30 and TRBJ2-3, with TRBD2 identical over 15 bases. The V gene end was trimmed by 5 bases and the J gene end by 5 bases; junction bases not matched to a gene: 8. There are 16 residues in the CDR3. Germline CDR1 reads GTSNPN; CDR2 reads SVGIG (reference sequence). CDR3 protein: CAWAPGLAGGRDTQYF. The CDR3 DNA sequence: TGTGCCTGGGCACCGGGACTAGCGGGAGGCAGAGATACGCAGTATTTT.

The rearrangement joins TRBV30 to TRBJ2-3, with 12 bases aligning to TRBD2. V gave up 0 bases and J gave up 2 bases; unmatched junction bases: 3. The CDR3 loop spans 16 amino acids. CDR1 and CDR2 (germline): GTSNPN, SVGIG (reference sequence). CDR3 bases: TGTGCCTGGAGTGTCGGACTAGCGGGGTTCACAGATACGCAGTATTTT. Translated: CAWSVGLAGFTDTQYF.

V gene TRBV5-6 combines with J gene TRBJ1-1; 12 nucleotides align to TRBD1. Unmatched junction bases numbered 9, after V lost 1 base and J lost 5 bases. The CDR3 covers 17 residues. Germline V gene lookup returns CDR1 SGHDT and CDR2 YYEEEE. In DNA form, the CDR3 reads TGTGCCAGCAGCTTGTGGGGACAGGGGGCGGAAGGGACTGAAGCTTTCTTT. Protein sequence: CASSLWGQGAEGTEAFF.

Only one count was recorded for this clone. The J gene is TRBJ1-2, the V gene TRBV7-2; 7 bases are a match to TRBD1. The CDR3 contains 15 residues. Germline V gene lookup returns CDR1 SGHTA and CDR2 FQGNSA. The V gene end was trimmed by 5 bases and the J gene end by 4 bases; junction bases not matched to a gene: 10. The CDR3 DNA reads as TGTGCCAGCAGCCTCCTGGACAGGTCCCTCTATGGCTACACCTTC. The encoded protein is CASSLLDRSLYGYTF.

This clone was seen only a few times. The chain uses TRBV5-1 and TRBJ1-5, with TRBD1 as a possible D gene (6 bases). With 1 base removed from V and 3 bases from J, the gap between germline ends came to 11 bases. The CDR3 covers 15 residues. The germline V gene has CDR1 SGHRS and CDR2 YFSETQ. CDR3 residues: CASSLSGGDNQPQHF. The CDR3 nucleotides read TGCGCCAGCAGCTTGTCGGGGGGCGACAATCAGCCCCAGCATTTT.

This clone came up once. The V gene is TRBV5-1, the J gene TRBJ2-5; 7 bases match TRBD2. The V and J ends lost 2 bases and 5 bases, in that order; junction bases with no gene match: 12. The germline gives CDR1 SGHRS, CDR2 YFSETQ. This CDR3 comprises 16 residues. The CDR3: CASSLGGTKGTETQYF. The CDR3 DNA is TGCGCCAGCAGCTTAGGCGGGACTAAAGGGACGGAGACCCAGTACTTC. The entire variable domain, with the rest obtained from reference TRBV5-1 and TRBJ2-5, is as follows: KAGVTQTPRYLIKTRGQQVTLSCSPISGHRSVSWYQQTPGQGLQFLFEYFSETQRNKGNFPGRFSGRQFSNSRSEMNVSTLELGDSALYLCASSLGGTKGTETQYFGPGTRLLVL.

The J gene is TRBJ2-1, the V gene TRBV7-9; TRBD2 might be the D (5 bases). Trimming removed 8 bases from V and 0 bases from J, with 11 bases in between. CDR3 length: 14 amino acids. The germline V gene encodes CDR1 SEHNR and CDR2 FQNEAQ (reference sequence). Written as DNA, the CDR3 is TGTGCCAGCCAGGAGCGGAGCTCCTACAATGAGCAGTTCTTC. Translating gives CASQERSSYNEQFF.

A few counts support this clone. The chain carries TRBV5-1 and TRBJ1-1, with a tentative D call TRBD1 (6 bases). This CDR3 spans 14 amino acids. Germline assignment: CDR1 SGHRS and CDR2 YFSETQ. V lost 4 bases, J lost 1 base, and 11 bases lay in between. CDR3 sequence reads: CASSHGQQNTEAFF. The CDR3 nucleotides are TGCGCCAGCAGCCACGGACAGCAGAACACTGAAGCTTTCTTT. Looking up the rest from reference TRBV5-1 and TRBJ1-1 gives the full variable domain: KAGVTQTPRYLIKTRGQQVTLSCSPISGHRSVSWYQQTPGQGLQFLFEYFSETQRNKGNFPGRFSGRQFSNSRSEMNVSTLELGDSALYLCASSHGQQNTEAFFGQGTRLTVV.

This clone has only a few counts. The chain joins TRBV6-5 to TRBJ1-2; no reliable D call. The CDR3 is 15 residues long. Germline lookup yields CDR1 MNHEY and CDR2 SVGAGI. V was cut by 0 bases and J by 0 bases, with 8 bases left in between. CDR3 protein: CASSYSGVPNYGYTF. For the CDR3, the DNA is TGTGCCAGCAGTTACTCTGGAGTTCCTAACTATGGCTACACCTTC.

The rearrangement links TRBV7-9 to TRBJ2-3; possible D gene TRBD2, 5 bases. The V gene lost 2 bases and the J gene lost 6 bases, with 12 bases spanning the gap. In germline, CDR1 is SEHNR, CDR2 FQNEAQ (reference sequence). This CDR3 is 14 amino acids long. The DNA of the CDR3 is TGTGCCAGCAGCTTAACCCTAGCATCCGATACGCAGTATTTT. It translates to CASSLTLASDTQYF.

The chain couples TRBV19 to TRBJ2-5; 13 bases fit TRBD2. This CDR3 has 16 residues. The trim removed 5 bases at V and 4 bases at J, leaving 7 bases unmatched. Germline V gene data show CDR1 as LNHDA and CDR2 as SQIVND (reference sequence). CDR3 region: CASSQGLAGIRETQYF. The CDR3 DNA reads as TGTGCCAGTAGTCAGGGACTAGCGGGAATTCGAGAGACCCAGTACTTC.